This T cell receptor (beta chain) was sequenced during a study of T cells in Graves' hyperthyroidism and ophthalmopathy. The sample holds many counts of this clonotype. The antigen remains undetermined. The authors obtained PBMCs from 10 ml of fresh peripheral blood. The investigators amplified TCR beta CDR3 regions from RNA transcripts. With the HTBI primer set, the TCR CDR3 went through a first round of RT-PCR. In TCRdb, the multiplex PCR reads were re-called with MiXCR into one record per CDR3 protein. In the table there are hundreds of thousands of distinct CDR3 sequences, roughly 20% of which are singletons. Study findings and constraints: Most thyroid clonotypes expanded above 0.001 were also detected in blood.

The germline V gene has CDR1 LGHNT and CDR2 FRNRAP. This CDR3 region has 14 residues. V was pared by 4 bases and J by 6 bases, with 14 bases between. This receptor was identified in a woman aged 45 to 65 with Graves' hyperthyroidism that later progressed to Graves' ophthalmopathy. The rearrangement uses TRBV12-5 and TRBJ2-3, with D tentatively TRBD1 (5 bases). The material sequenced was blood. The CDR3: CASGSLGAGDTQYF. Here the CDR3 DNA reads TGTGCTAGTGGTTCTTTAGGGGCAGGTGATACGCAGTATTTT.